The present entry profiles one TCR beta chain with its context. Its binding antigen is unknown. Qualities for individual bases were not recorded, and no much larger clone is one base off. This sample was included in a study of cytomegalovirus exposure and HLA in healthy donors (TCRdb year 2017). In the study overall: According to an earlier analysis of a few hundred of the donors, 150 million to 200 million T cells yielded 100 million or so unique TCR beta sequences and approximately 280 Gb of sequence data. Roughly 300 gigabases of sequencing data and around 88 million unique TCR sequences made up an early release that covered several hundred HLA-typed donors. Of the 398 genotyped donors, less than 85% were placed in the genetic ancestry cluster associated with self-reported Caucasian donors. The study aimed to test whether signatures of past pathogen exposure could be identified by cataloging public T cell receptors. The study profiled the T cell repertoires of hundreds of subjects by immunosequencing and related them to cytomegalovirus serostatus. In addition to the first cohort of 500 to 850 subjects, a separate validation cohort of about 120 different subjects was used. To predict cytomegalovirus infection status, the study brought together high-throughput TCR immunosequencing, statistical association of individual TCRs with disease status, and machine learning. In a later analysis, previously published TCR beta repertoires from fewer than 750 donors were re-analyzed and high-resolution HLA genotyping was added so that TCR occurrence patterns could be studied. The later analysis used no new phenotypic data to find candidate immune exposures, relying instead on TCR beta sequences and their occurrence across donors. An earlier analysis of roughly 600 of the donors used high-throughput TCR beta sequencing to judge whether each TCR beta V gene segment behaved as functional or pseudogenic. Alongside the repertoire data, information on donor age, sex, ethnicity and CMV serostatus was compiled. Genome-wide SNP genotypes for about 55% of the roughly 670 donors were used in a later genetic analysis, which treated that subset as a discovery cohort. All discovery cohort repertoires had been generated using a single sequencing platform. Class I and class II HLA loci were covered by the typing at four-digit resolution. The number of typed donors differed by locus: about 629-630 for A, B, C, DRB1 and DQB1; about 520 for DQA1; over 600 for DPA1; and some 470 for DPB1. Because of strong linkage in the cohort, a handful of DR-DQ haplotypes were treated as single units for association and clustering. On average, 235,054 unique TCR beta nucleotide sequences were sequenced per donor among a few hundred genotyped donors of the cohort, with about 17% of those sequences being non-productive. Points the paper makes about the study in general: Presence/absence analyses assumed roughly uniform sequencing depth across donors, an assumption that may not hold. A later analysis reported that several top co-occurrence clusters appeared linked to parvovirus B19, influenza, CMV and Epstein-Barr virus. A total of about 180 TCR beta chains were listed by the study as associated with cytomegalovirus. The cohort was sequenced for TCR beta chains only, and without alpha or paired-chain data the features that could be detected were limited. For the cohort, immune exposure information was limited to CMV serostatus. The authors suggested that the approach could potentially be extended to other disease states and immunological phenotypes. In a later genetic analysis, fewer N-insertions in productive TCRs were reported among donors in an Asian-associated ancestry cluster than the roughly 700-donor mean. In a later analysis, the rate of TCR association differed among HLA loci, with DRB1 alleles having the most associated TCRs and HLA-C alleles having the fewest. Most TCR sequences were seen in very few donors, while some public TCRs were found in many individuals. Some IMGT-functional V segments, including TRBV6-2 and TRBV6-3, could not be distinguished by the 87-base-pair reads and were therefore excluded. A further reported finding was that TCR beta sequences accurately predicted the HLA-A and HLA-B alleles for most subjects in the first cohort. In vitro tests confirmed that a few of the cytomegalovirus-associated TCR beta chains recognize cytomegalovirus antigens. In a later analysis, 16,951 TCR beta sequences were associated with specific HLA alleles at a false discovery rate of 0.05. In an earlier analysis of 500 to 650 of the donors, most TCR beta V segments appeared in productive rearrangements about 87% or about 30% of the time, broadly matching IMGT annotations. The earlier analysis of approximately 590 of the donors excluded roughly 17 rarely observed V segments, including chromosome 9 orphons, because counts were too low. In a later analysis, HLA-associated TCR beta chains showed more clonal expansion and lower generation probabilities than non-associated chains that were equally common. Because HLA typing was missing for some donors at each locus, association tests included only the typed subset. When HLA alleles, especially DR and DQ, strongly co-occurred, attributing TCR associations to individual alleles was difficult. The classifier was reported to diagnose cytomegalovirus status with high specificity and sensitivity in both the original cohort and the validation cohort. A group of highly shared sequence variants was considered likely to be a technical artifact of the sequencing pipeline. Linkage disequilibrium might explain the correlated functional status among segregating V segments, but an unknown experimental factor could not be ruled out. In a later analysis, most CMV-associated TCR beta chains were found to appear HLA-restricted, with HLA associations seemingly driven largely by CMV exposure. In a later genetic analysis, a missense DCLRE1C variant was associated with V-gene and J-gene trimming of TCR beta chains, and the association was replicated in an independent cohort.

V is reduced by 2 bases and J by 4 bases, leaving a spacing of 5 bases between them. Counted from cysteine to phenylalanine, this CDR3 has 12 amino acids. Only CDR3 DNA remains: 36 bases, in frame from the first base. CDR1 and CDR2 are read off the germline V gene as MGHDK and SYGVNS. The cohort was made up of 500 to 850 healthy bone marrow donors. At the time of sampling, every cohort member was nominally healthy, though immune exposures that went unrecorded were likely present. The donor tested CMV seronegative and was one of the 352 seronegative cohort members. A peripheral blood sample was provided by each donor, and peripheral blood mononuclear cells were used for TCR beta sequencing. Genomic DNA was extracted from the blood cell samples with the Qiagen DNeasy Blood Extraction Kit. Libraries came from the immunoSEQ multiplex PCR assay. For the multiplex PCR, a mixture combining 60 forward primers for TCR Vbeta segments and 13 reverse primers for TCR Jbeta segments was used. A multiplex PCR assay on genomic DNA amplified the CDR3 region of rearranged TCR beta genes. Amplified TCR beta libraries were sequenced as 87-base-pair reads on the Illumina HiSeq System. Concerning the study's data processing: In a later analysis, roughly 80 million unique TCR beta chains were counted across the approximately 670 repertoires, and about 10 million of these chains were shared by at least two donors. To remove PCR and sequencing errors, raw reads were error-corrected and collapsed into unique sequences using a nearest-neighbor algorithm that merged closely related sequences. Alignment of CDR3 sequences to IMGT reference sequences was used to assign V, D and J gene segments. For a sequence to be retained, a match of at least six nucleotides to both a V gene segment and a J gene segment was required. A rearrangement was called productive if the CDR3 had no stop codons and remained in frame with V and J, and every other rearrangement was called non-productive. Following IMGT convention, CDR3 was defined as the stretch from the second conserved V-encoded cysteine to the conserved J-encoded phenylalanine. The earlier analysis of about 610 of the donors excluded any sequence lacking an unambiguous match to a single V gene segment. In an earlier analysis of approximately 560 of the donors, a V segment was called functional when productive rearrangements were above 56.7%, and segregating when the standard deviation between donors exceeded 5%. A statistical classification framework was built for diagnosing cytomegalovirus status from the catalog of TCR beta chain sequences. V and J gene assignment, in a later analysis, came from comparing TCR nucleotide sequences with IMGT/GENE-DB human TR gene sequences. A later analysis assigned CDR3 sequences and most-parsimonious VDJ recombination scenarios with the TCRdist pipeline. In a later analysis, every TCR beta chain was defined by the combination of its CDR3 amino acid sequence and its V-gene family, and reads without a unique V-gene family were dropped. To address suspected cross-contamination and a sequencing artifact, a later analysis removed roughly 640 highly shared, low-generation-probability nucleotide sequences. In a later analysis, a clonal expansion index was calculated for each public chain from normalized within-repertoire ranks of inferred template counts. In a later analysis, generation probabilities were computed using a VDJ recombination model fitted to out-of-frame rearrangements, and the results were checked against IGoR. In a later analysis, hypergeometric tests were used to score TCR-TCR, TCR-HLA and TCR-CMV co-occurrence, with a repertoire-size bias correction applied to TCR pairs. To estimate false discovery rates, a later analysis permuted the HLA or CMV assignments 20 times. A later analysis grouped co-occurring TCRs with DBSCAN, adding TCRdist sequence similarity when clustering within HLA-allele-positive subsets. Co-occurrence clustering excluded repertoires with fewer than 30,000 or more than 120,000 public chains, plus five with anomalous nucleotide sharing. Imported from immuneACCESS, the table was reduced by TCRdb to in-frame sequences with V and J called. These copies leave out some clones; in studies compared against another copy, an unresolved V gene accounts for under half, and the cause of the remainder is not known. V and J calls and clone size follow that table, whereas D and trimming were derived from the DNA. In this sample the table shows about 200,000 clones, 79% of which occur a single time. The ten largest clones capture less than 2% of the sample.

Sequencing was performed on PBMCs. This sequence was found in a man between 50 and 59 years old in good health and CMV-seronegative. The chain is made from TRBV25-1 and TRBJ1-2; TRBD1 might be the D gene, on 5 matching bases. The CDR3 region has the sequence CASSERGYGYTF. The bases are TGTGCCAGCAGTGAAAGGGGCTATGGCTACACCTTC.